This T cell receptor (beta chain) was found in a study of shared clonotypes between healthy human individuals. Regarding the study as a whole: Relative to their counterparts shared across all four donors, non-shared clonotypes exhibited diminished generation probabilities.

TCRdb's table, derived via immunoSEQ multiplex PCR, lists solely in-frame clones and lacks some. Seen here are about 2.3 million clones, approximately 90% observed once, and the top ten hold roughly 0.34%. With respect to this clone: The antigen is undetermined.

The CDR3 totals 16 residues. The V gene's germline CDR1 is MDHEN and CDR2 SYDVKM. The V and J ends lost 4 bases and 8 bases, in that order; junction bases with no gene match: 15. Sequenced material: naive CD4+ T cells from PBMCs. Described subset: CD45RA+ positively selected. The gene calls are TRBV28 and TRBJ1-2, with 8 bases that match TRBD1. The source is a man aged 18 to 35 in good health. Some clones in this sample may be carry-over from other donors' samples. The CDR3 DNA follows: TGTGCCAGCAGTTCTACACGGACAGGGAGGATTAGCGGCTACACCTTC. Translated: CASSSTRTGRISGYTF.